The rows below give T cell receptor beta chains drawn from one sample of a study of PD-L1 blockade in urothelial cancer. Data came from immunoSEQ multiplex PCR; TCRdb stores just in-frame clones and leaves some out. Here the sample spans 85,000 to 100,000 clones, 90% being singletons. Sequenced here: PBMCs, sampled around atezolizumab (anti-PD-L1) treatment. The receptors come from a man aged 55 to 70 with urothelial cancer. CDR3s leave out the opening cysteine and the closing phenylalanine or tryptophan.

>TRBJ2-5|TRBV6-1
ASSERGKKETQY
>TRBJ2-7|TRBV7-3
ASSSGLAGEGEQY
>TRBJ2-1|TRBV30
AWSLGLAGRNEQF
>TRBJ1-2|TRBV4-2
ASSPRGSGYT
>TRBJ2-7|TRBV5-5
ASSLGPIRDYEQY
>TRBJ2-2|TRBV2
ASSPRTGGTGELF
>TRBJ2-1|TRBV30
AWMLTVDYNEQF
>TRBJ2-3|TRBV4-3
ASSQRASGRALTDTQY
>TRBJ2-3|TRBV11-2
ASTYLQGSTDTQY
>TRBJ2-4|TRBV23-1
ASSQFSGAPLAKNIQY
>TRBJ1-2|TRBV5-4
ASSLGRGQGGYGYT
>TRBJ2-4|TRBV19
ASSTGGGNAKNIQY
>TRBJ2-7|TRBV7-2
ASSRPGQIEQY
>TRBJ2-3|TRBV9
ASSARQGGRTDTQY
>TRBJ2-1|TRBV6-1
ASSDPGRALEQF
>TRBJ2-2|TRBV10-1
ASSGLAGAANTGELF
>TRBJ1-1|TRBV11-2
ASSRRQGNTEAF
>TRBJ1-1|TRBV4-1
ASSQDRARRYEAF
>TRBJ1-2|TRBV6-5
ASSYSTHGTQGYT
>TRBJ1-2|TRBV11-2
ASSPSLVYYGYT
>TRBJ2-7|TRBV5-1
ASSLETGGAYEQY
>TRBJ2-1|TRBV4-3
ASSRGPGTGNEQF
>TRBJ1-4|TRBV5-5
ASSLARTGTSTNEKLF
>TRBJ1-4|TRBV10-2
ASSGDRGVEKLF
>TRBJ2-7|TRBV12-2
ASRPDPQEDTAYEQY
>TRBJ2-7|TRBV11-2
ASSSEVLQEQY
>TRBJ2-7|TRBV5-1
ASSSGPGGTYEQY
>TRBJ2-2|TRBV10-3
AISEGGGGTGELF
>TRBJ2-1|TRBV6-1
ASSEAGGHNEQF